A selection of T cell receptor beta chains follows, all from one sample in a study of cytomegalovirus exposure and HLA in healthy donors. Profiling relied on immunoSEQ multiplex PCR, and the TCRdb table lists in-frame clones only, not all of them. Of under 200,000 clones listed, around two thirds are singletons. The sequenced sample consisted of PBMCs. The receptor set was obtained from a man aged 45-65 years in good health and CMV-seronegative. CDR3s include the opening cysteine and the closing phenylalanine or tryptophan. The D gene is left open where the match is weak. Clone sizes are given selectively: once, few, many, or a class where the clone is expanded.

>TRBJ1-2|TRBV5-4|.|.
TGTGCCAGCAGCTTGAGCCAGGGGAGCTTTGGCTACACCTTC
CASSLSQGSFGYTF
>TRBJ2-7|TRBV5-4|TRBD2|.
TGTGCCAGCAGCTTGGATGGCGGGGGAGCCTACGAGCAGTACTTC
CASSLDGGGAYEQYF
>TRBJ1-6|TRBV4-1|.|.
TGCGCCAGCAGCCAAGGAAGCACAGCCAAAAACCCCCTCCACTTT
CASSQGSTAKNPLHF
>TRBJ2-7|TRBV5-1|TRBD1|.
TGCGCCAGCAGCTTGTCCGGGACAGGAAGGGCCTACGAGCAGTACTTC
CASSLSGTGRAYEQYF
>TRBJ1-1|TRBV13|TRBD1|.
TGTGCCAGCAGCTCAAGCCCGGGACAGGCTACGGAAACGAACACTGAAGCTTTCTTT
CASSSSPGQATETNTEAFF
>TRBJ1-2|TRBV6-5|TRBD1|few
TGTGCCAGCAGTTACCGGGACAGGAGTGGCTACACCTTC
CASSYRDRSGYTF
>TRBJ1-1|TRBV7-9|.|few
TGTGCCAGCAGCTTCAGACAGATGAACACTGAAGCTTTCTTT
CASSFRQMNTEAFF
>TRBJ1-1|TRBV18|TRBD1|.
TGTGCCAGCTCAACCGGGACAGGGGGCATAGGTTTCTTT
CASSTGTGGIGFF
>TRBJ2-7|TRBV28|.|few
TGTGCCAGCACCCTGGAGGGTGTAGGCTCCTACGAGCAGTACTTC
CASTLEGVGSYEQYF
>TRBJ2-7|TRBV6-1|.|once
TGTGCCAGCAGTGTGAGGCAGGGCTCCTACGAGCAGTACTTC
CASSVRQGSYEQYF
>TRBJ1-2|TRBV4-1|.|.
TGCGCCAGCAGCCAAGATCAAGCCTATGGCTACACCTTC
CASSQDQAYGYTF
>TRBJ2-7|TRBV28|TRBD2|.
TGTGCCAGCAGTCCGGGGGGGGGTTCCCTCTACGAGCAGTACTTC
CASSPGGGSLYEQYF
>TRBJ1-2|TRBV7-2|.|.
TGTGCCAGCAGCTTAGGAGGAACCTATGGCTACACCTTC
CASSLGGTYGYTF
>TRBJ2-2|TRBV7-9|TRBD2|.
TGTGCCAGCAGCCATCGATCGGGGGAGGGAACCGGGGAGCTGTTTTTT
CASSHRSGEGTGELFF
>TRBJ2-7|TRBV13|TRBD1|.
TGTGCCAGCAGCTTAGGAGGGACAGGTTCCTACGAGCAGTACTTC
CASSLGGTGSYEQYF
>TRBJ2-4|TRBV18|.|.
TGTGCCAGCTCACTGGGGCCGGGTAAAAACATTCAGTACTTC
CASSLGPGKNIQYF
>TRBJ1-1|TRBV18|.|.
TGTGCCAGCTCACCACCGGGAGTTTTCACTGAAGCTTTCTTT
CASSPPGVFTEAFF
>TRBJ2-7|TRBV6-5|.|once
TGTGCCAGCAGTTCACAGGGGGGGGACAACGAGCAGTACTTC
CASSSQGGDNEQYF
>TRBJ1-6|TRBV12-2|.|.
TGTGCAAGTCGTTCCCCCGGTCGACAGACTAATTCACCCCTCCACTTT
CASRSPGRQTNSPLHF
>TRBJ2-3|TRBV6-1|TRBD2|few
TGTGCCAGCAGTGTCCAGCGGGGGAGCACAGATACGCAGTATTTT
CASSVQRGSTDTQYF
>TRBJ1-1|TRBV10-3|.|.
TGTGCCATCAGTGAGCTGGCGAACACTGAAGCTTTCTTT
CAISELANTEAFF
>TRBJ1-2|TRBV5-1|TRBD1|few
TGCGCCAGCAGTGGACAGGGATCTTCTAACTATGGCTACACCTTC
CASSGQGSSNYGYTF
>TRBJ1-5|TRBV7-9|TRBD1|few
TGTGCCAGCAGTTCCGACAGGGTTCAGGCTCAGCCCCAGCATTTT
CASSSDRVQAQPQHF
>TRBJ2-3|TRBV6-4|TRBD2|.
TGTGCCAGCAGCCTCGACGCGGGGGGCACAGATACGCAGTATTTT
CASSLDAGGTDTQYF
>TRBJ2-3|TRBV7-9|TRBD1|.
TGTGCCAGCAGCAAGACAGGGTCAGATACGCAGTATTTT
CASSKTGSDTQYF
>TRBJ2-3|TRBV11-1|TRBD2|.
TGTGCCAGCAGCTTAGTGGGGGGGGGCACAGATACGCAGTATTTT
CASSLVGGGTDTQYF
>TRBJ1-2|TRBV6-1|TRBD1|.
TGTGCCAGCAGCGCCCAGACAGGGGGCTCCTATGGCTACACCTTC
CASSAQTGGSYGYTF
>TRBJ2-7|TRBV5-1|TRBD1|.
TGCGCCAGCAGCCCCAACACAGGGGGCAAAAACGAGCAGTACTTC
CASSPNTGGKNEQYF
>TRBJ2-3|TRBV5-1|TRBD2|.
TGCGCCAGCAGCTTGGGGTCCGGGGGGGCGGTCACAGATACGCAGTATTTT
CASSLGSGGAVTDTQYF
>TRBJ2-1|TRBV6-6|.|once
TGTGCCAGCAGTTACGATGGCTATGAGCAGTTCTTC
CASSYDGYEQFF
>TRBJ2-5|TRBV9|TRBD2|.
TGTGCCAGCAGCGTAGGGCTAGCGGGGCCGCGGGAGACCCAGTACTTC
CASSVGLAGPRETQYF
>TRBJ2-7|TRBV9|.|.
TGTGCCAGCAGCTCATCGGACTCGGACTACGAGCAGTACTTC
CASSSSDSDYEQYF
>TRBJ1-1|TRBV6-1|.|.
TGTGCCAGCAGTGAAGGGAGGGGAGGGGACACTGAAGCTTTCTTT
CASSEGRGGDTEAFF
>TRBJ1-4|TRBV2|.|few
TGTGCCAGCAGTGGCCTCGGGTGGAAACTGTTTTTT
CASSGLGWKLFF
>TRBJ1-2|TRBV19|.|.
TGTGCCAGTAGTCACGCAGGGGCTAACTATGGCTACACCTTC
CASSHAGANYGYTF
>TRBJ1-1|TRBV7-9|.|.
TGTGCCAGCCTTGGGTCAGGGCGGGCTTTCTTT
CASLGSGRAFF
>TRBJ2-1|TRBV5-1|.|.
TGCGCCAGCAGCTTACAGGGTATAGGTGAGCAGTTCTTC
CASSLQGIGEQFF
>TRBJ2-5|TRBV7-9|TRBD1|few
TGTGCCAGCAGCTTTGGCCGGGACAGGGGTCAAGAGACCCAGTACTTC
CASSFGRDRGQETQYF
>TRBJ1-4|TRBV29-1|.|.
TGCAGCTCCCGGGGGGGGACTAATGAAAAACTGTTTTTT
CSSRGGTNEKLFF